Reported below is one T cell receptor (beta chain). The authors' processing: Estimation of nucleated cell counts relied on the amplification of reference gene primers. Only in-frame clones appear in the TCRdb table, and some are missing; sequencing was by immunoSEQ multiplex PCR. From that table come the V and J calls and clone size; the DNA was used to work out D and trimming. The repertoire includes fewer than 95,000 clones, roughly 88% of them detected once, and about 4.8% sits in the top ten. This record belongs to a study of blood T cell repertoires in COVID-19. Study at large: Material from acute and convalescent COVID-19 was sourced from the United States, Italy and Spain. In each case, the material was cDNA or gDNA derived from T cells, B-cell-depleted T cells, or PBMCs.

V trimming: 2 bases; J trimming: 0 bases; junction bases outside the gene matches: 6. The CDR3 loop spans 17 amino acids. In germline, CDR1 is SQVTM, CDR2 ANQGSEA. This rearrangement joins TRBV29-1 to TRBJ2-3; TRBD2 agrees at 12 bases. The origin of this receptor is a woman of 80 years or more with acute or convalescent COVID-19. The sample was peripheral blood. The CDR3 nucleotides are TGCAGCGTTGAACTAGCGGGAGGGAGAGCTAGCACAGATACGCAGTATTTT. Its translation: CSVELAGGRASTDTQYF.